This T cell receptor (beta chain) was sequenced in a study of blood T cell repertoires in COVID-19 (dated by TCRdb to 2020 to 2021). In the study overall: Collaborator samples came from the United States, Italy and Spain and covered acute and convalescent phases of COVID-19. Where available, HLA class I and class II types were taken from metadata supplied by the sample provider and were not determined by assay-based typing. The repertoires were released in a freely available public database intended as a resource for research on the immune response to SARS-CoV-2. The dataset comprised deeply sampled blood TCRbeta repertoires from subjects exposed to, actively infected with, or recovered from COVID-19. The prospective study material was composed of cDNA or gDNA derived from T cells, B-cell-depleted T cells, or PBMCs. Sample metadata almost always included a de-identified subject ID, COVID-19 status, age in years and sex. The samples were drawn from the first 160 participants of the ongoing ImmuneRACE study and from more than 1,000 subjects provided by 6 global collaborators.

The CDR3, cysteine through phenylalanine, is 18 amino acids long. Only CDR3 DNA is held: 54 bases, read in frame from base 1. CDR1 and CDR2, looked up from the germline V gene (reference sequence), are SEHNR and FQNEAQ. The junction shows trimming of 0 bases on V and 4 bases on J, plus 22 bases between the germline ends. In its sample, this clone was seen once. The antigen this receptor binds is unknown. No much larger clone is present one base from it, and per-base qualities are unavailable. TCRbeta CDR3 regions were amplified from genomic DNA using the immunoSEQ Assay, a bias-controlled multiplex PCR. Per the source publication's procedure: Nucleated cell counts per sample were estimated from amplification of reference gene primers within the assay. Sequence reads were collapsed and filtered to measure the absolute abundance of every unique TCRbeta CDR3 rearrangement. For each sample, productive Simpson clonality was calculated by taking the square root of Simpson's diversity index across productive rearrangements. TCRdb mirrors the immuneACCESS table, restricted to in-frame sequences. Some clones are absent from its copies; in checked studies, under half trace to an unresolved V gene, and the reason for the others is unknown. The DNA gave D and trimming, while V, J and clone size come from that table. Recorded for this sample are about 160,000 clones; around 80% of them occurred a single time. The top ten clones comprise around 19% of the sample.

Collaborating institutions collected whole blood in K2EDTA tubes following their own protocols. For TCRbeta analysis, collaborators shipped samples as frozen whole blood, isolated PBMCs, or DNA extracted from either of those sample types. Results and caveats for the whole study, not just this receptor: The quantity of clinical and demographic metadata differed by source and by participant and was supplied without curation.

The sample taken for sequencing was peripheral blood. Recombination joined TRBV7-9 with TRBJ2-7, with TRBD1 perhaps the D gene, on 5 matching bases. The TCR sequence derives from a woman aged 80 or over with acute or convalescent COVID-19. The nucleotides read TGTGCCAGCAGCTTAGCGTTATCAGGGCAGCACTATGGTTACGAGCAGTACTTC. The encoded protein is CASSLALSGQHYGYEQYF.